A selection of T cell receptor beta chains follows, all from one sample in a study of CD8+ T cells in alopecia areata. TCRdb's copy holds only in-frame clones and misses some; the assay was immunoSEQ multiplex PCR. The sample records 120,000 or so clones, over 50% being singletons. The input for sequencing was CD4+ T cells sorted from blood, taken at week 0. The receptors derive from a human donor with alopecia areata. Each CDR3 is given with its conserved first and last residue. D genes are given only for firm matches. Clone size is not always given. Where it is, it says once, few, many or a class for expanded clones.

cdr3_nt cdr3_aa v_call clone_size j_call d_call
TGTGCCACCAGCAGAGCCCTATACAATGAGCAGTTCTTC CATSRALYNEQFF TRBV15 NA TRBJ2-1 NA
TGTGCCAGCAGCCCGAAGACAGGGGCTGGGGCCAACGTCCTGACTTTC CASSPKTGAGANVLTF TRBV7-3 few TRBJ2-6 TRBD1
TGTGCCAGCAGGAAGATCGAGGGCGTCTCCTACGAGCAGTACTTC CASRKIEGVSYEQYF TRBV27 NA TRBJ2-7 NA
TGTGCCAGCAGTTACTCGACGGGGGGAGCTTTCTTT CASSYSTGGAFF TRBV6-5 NA TRBJ1-1 NA
TGTGCCAGCAGCGGACAGGGTTATTGGGAAGAGACCCAGTACTTC CASSGQGYWEETQYF TRBV5-6 NA TRBJ2-5 TRBD1
TGTGCCAGCCGTCGAGGGCTAGCGGGAGTTAAAGAGACCCAGTACTTC CASRRGLAGVKETQYF TRBV2 NA TRBJ2-5 TRBD2
TGTGCCATCAGCCAGGGGGACAATGAGCAGTTCTTC CAISQGDNEQFF TRBV10-3 few TRBJ2-1 TRBD1
TGTGCCAGCAGCGACGTACCAATCACTGAAGCTTTCTTT CASSDVPITEAFF TRBV6-5 once TRBJ1-1 NA
TGTGCCACCAGCAGAGGTTGGGGACAGGGGATCATAAGCGAGACCCAGTACTTC CATSRGWGQGIISETQYF TRBV15 NA TRBJ2-5 TRBD1
TGCGCCAGCAGTCAACCCGGGACTAGCGAGGGATTTTGGAACATTCAGTACTTC CASSQPGTSEGFWNIQYF TRBV23-1 NA TRBJ2-4 TRBD2
TGTGCCAGCCCCCGGGACCAGATTTACGAGCAGTACTTC CASPRDQIYEQYF TRBV21-1 NA TRBJ2-7 NA
TGTGCCAGTAGCGTCCCGGGTGACCAGCCCCAGCATTTT CASSVPGDQPQHF TRBV19 NA TRBJ1-5 NA
TGTGCCAGTAGGTGGACCGATTCCTATGGCTACACCTTC CASRWTDSYGYTF TRBV19 NA TRBJ1-2 NA
TGTGCCAGCACCCACCCTCCCGGGAACAATGGCTACACCTTC CASTHPPGNNGYTF TRBV11-3 NA TRBJ1-2 NA
TGTGCCAGCAGTTTGTTAGGCTCTGACACAGGAAACACTGAAGCTTTCTTT CASSLLGSDTGNTEAFF TRBV27 NA TRBJ1-1 NA
TGTGCCAGCAGCCCTACTAGCTACACAGATACGCAGTATTTT CASSPTSYTDTQYF TRBV7-2 few TRBJ2-3 NA
TGTGCCAGCAGCTCTACCTCAGGGGACACTGAAGCTTTCTTT CASSSTSGDTEAFF TRBV7-3 once TRBJ1-1 NA
TGTGCCTGGAGTGGATTGCGGGAGAGGTCCCACGAGCAGTACTTC CAWSGLRERSHEQYF TRBV30 NA TRBJ2-7 TRBD2
TGTGCCAGCAGCCCCCGTACTAGCGGGGGGGCCTTTGAGCAGTTCTTC CASSPRTSGGAFEQFF TRBV7-2 NA TRBJ2-1 TRBD2
TGTGCCAGCAGCCCCCCTGAGGTCTATGGCTACACCTTC CASSPPEVYGYTF TRBV14 NA TRBJ1-2 NA
TGTGCCAGCTCTTATCTTAAGGGGGCTAAGCAGCCCCAGCATTTT CASSYLKGAKQPQHF TRBV18 few TRBJ1-5 TRBD1
TGTGCCAGCAGCTTAGGACCGGGAGACACAGATACGCAGTATTTT CASSLGPGDTDTQYF TRBV7-2 NA TRBJ2-3 NA
TGCAGCGTCGGGGACAGAGTTAATGAAAAACTGTTTTTT CSVGDRVNEKLFF TRBV29-1 NA TRBJ1-4 TRBD1
TGTGCCAGTAGTATGGACAGGGGTCGAGAGACCCAGTACTTC CASSMDRGRETQYF TRBV19 NA TRBJ2-5 TRBD1
TGTGCCAGCAGTTTCTCTAACCGGCCCTTAGGAGAGACCCAGTACTTC CASSFSNRPLGETQYF TRBV27 few TRBJ2-5 NA
TGTGCCAGCAGCCCTCTAGCGGGAGTCGAGACCCAGTACTTC CASSPLAGVETQYF TRBV9 NA TRBJ2-5 TRBD2
TGTGCCAGCAGTCTCCAAGAGACCCAGTACTTC CASSLQETQYF TRBV28 few TRBJ2-5 NA
TGCAGCGTGATGACAAGCTCCTACAATGAGCAGTTCTTC CSVMTSSYNEQFF TRBV29-1 NA TRBJ2-1 NA
TGTGCCAGCAGCTTAGAGTCGGGGGGGAATCAGCCCCAGCATTTT CASSLESGGNQPQHF TRBV7-2 few TRBJ1-5 NA
TGTGCCAGCTCACCTGAAACAGCCGGCGTCGAGCAGTACTTC CASSPETAGVEQYF TRBV18 NA TRBJ2-7 NA
TGCGCCAGCAGCCCGCGTAGGACAGGGGGACGCAATGAGCAGTTCTTC CASSPRRTGGRNEQFF TRBV5-1 NA TRBJ2-1 TRBD1
TGTGCCAGCAGTTATACTATAGCGGGCGAGCAGTTCTTC CASSYTIAGEQFF TRBV27 NA TRBJ2-1 TRBD2